The 26 T cell receptor beta chains in this list originate from one sample, sequenced in a study of Graves' ophthalmopathy and Graves' hyperthyroidism. Beta-chain TCR CDR3 regions were amplified from RNA transcripts. HTBI-primed first-round RT-PCR preceded second-round multiplex PCR. TCRdb called the multiplex PCR reads again in MiXCR, with one record for every CDR3 protein. The sample has 600,000 to 700,000 distinct CDR3 sequences, more than 40% seen once. Sequenced material: peripheral blood. Receptors were obtained from an adult man with Graves' ophthalmopathy.

This clonotype was counted a single time. This rearrangement joins TRBV29-1 to TRBJ2-5; tentatively, D is TRBD1 (6 bases). V was clipped by 3 bases and J by 5 bases, with 10 bases between them. In germline, CDR1 is SQVTM, CDR2 ANQGSEA. The CDR3 covers 12 residues. CDR3 sequence reads: CSVEGAYETQYF. Here the CDR3 DNA reads TGCAGCGTTGAGGGGGCATACGAGACCCAGTACTTC.

The rearrangement joins TRBV7-9 to TRBJ1-1; D unclear. CDR1 and CDR2 (germline): SEHNR, FQNEAQ (reference sequence). CDR3 length: 16 amino acids. Trimming took 5 bases from V and 0 from J, leaving 16 bases between them. As DNA, the CDR3 is TGTGCCAGCAGCCCGAAGGTCCCGGGGATGAACACTGAAGCTTTCTTT. It yields the protein CASSPKVPGMNTEAFF.

This clonotype was seen more than once but under ten times. The V and J genes are TRBV12-3 or TRBV12-4 and TRBJ1-1; 11 nucleotides agree with TRBD1. V was clipped by 4 bases and J by 1 base; unmatched bases: 8. The CDR3 covers 17 residues. The CDR3 loop is CASSSGDRGFRNTEAFF. The CDR3 DNA reads as TGTGCCAGCAGTTCCGGGGACAGGGGGTTTCGGAACACTGAAGCTTTCTTT.

Points on this clonotype: This may stem from a read error, because a much larger clone lies one nucleotide away. The V and J genes are TRBV20-1 and TRBJ1-4; D is unclear. The CDR3 totals 12 residues. CDR1 and CDR2 (germline): DFQATT, SNEGSKA (reference sequence). The CDR3 coding sequence is TGCAGTGCTCGTGGAGCTAATGAAAGACTGTTTTTT. It encodes CSARGANERLFF.

In regard to this clonotype: A much larger clone differs from this one at a single base, so this may be a read error. In DNA, the CDR3 is TGTGCCACCAGTGACGCCCCACTGCAGGGGCGAAACGAGCAGTACTTC. This gives the protein CATSDAPLQGRNEQYF. The chain recombines TRBV24-1 with TRBJ2-7; D is perhaps TRBD1 (6 bases). The germline V and J ends were trimmed by 4 bases and 5 bases, with 20 bases remaining between them. This CDR3 has 16 amino acids. Germline CDR1 and CDR2: KGHDR and SFDVKD.

This chain uses TRBV29-1 with TRBJ2-5; TRBD1 agrees at 7 bases. CDR1 is SQVTM, CDR2 ANQGSEA, per germline. The CDR3 is made up of 11 amino acids. J lost 11 bases, V lost 6 bases, and 9 bases had no gene match. As DNA, the CDR3 is TGCAGCGTCGCCGGGACAGATAATCAGTACTTC. This translates into CSVAGTDNQYF.

The chain recombines TRBV6-1 with TRBJ2-2, with D perhaps matching TRBD1 (6 bases). The CDR3 covers 13 residues. Trimming took off 6 bases at V and 6 bases at J, with 11 bases between the two ends. Germline V CDR1 and CDR2: MNHNS, SASEGT. For the CDR3, the DNA is TGTGCCAGCAGGCCTGGGGGCCCCGGGGAGCTGTTTTTT. Its translation is CASRPGGPGELFF.

This clonotype was counted many times. The chain is built from TRBV12-3 or TRBV12-4 and TRBJ2-5, with 12 nucleotides matching TRBD2. Losses at the gene ends were 6 bases for V and 0 bases for J; bases not matched to a gene: 5. CDR3 size: 16 residues. The CDR3 here is CASSGLAGLYQETQYF. DNA for the CDR3: TGTGCCAGCAGCGGACTAGCGGGGCTGTACCAAGAGACCCAGTACTTC.

The rearrangement uses TRBV7-9 and TRBJ2-5; 9 nucleotides line up with TRBD2. V shed 1 base and J 2 bases; nucleotides not matched to a gene: 8. Germline assignment: CDR1 SEHNR and CDR2 FQNEAQ (reference sequence). CDR3 size: 17 residues. The CDR3 loop is CASSLGASGDQQETQYF. The CDR3 DNA reads TGTGCCAGCAGCTTAGGAGCTAGCGGGGACCAGCAAGAGACCCAGTACTTC.

A word on this clonotype: One end of the junction does not line up with germline, which may come from a read error. The gene calls are TRBV2 and TRBJ2-5; 9 nucleotides match TRBD1. CDR3 length: 15 residues. Germline-derived CDR1 and CDR2 are SNHLY and FYNNEI. This CDR3 reads CASRDGNRGQGTQYF. CDR3 DNA sequence: TGTGCCAGCAGAGATGGGAACAGGGGGCAAGGGACCCAGTACTTC.

Concerning this clonotype: A read error may account for a junction end that differs from germline. The chain recombines TRBV10-3 with TRBJ1-2; tentative D call: TRBD1 (6 bases). This CDR3 has 14 amino acids. Germline lookup yields CDR1 ENHRY and CDR2 SYGVKD. The CDR3 DNA reads TGTGCCAGCAGTTCCCCCGGGACAAACTATGGCTACACCTTC. This translates into CASSSPGTNYGYTF.

This clonotype was counted at least ten times. The DNA for the CDR3 is TGTGCCAGCAGTCCGGGACAGGGAATTGGCTATGGCTACACCTTC. Translated: CASSPGQGIGYGYTF. J is TRBJ1-2 and V is TRBV12-3 or TRBV12-4, with 9 bases fitting TRBD1. J lost 4 bases, V lost 5 bases, and 8 bases had no gene match. The CDR3 has 15 residues.

This clonotype was counted many times. The chain carries TRBV10-2 and TRBJ1-6; D is perhaps TRBD1 (5 bases). V lost 2 bases and J lost 14, with 16 bases in between. Germline CDR1 and CDR2: WSHSY and SAAADI. The CDR3 runs to 14 residues. CDR3 sequence reads: CASSELRQPLTLHF. CDR3 DNA: TGCGCCAGCAGTGAGCTGCGACAGCCACTAACCCTCCACTTT.

Of note for this clonotype: Just one base apart from a much larger clone, this may be a read error. CDR3 bases: TGCAATGCTAGTAGGCAGGGGGGCACTGAAGCTTTCTTT. This codes for CNASRQGGTEAFF. V gene TRBV20-1 combines with J gene TRBJ1-1; 7 bases agree with TRBD1. This CDR3 has 13 residues. The V gene's germline CDR1 is DFQATT and CDR2 SNEGSKA (reference sequence).

The chain recombines TRBV19 with TRBJ1-6; no reliable D call. The germline CDR1 and CDR2 sequences are LNHDA and SQIVND (reference sequence). Deletions cut 4 bases from V and 14 bases from J, with 0 bases between. This CDR3 comprises 8 residues. CDR3 amino acids: CASSTLHF. In DNA, the CDR3 is TGTGCCAGTAGTACCCTCCACTTT.

There are many counts of this clonotype. This chain connects TRBV20-1 to TRBJ1-3; TRBD1 is a possible D gene (6 bases). CDR1 is DFQATT and CDR2 is SNEGSKA in the germline V gene (reference sequence). The CDR3 has 14 amino acids. Trimming stripped 6 bases from V and 1 base from J, with 13 bases between. In DNA form, the CDR3 reads TGCAGTGCGGATCCACAGGGATCTGGAAACACCATATATTTT. Protein product: CSADPQGSGNTIYF.

In this sample, this clonotype turned up many times. The V and J genes are TRBV29-1 and TRBJ2-7; the D gene is possibly TRBD1 (6 bases). This CDR3 is 14 amino acids long. CDR1 and CDR2 (germline): SQVTM, ANQGSEA. Trimming shortened V by 1 base and J by 0 bases, and 10 bases separated the two germline ends. CDR3 amino acids: CSVEVRGSSYEQYF. The CDR3 DNA reads as TGCAGCGTTGAAGTTAGGGGGTCCTCCTACGAGCAGTACTTC.

V is TRBV19 and J is TRBJ1-1, with D possibly matching TRBD1 (5 bases). This CDR3 spans 11 amino acids. V was shortened by 9 bases and J by 8 bases, with 13 bases between the two germline ends. The germline CDR1 and CDR2 sequences are LNHDA and SQIVND (reference sequence). The CDR3: CASRKGPEAFF. DNA of the CDR3: TGTGCCAGCAGGAAGGGGCCGGAAGCTTTCTTT.

The genes are TRBV29-1 and TRBJ2-5; maybe TRBD2 (6 bases). Trimming removed 7 bases at V and 5 bases at J, with 17 bases between. The CDR3 runs to 13 residues. The germline V gene has CDR1 SQVTM and CDR2 ANQGSEA. DNA of the CDR3: TGCAGCGGCCGTAGCGGTAAAAGGGAGACCCAGTACTTC. Translated, it gives CSGRSGKRETQYF.

This chain links TRBV19 with TRBJ2-7; no firm D call. This CDR3 is 10 amino acids long. The V end was cut by 2 bases, the J end by 9 bases, with 5 bases between. The V gene's germline CDR1 is LNHDA and CDR2 SQIVND (reference sequence). CDR3 DNA: TGTGCCAGTAGTATACCAGGGCAGTACTTC. Translated, it gives CASSIPGQYF. The complete variable domain, with remaining parts taken from reference TRBV19 and TRBJ2-7, reads DGGITQSPKYLFRKEGQNVTLSCEQNLNHDAMYWYRQDPGQGLRLIYYSQIVNDFQKGDIAEGYSVSREKKESFPLTVTSAQKNPTAFYLCASSIPGQYFGPGTRLTVT.

Worth noting for this clonotype: At one of its ends the junction is not consistent with the germline gene, which may arise from a read error. V and J are TRBV4-2 and TRBJ1-1; 7 nucleotides align to TRBD1. CDR1 and CDR2 from the germline V gene are LGHNA and YNFKEQ. The CDR3 runs 13 residues. CDR3 in DNA: TGTGTCAGCAGCACCAGACAGGGCACTGAAGCTTTCTTT. Its translation is CVSSTRQGTEAFF.

CDR3 amino acids: CASSIRTAEETQYF. CDR3 nucleotides: TGTGCCAGCAGCATAAGGACAGCGGAAGAGACCCAGTACTTC. The rearrangement joins TRBV7-6 to TRBJ2-5; maybe TRBD1 (6 bases). Germline V CDR1 and CDR2: SGHVS, FNYEAQ. V was shortened by 5 bases and J by 3 bases, with 13 bases between the two germline ends. The CDR3 length is 14 residues.

A word on this clonotype: This may be a read error, as it is one base from a much larger clone. The chain links TRBV15 to TRBJ1-1; D uncertain. Trimming removed 0 bases at V and 5 bases at J, with 16 bases between. This CDR3 has 16 amino acids. Germline lookup yields CDR1 LNHNV and CDR2 YYDKDF (reference sequence). This chain's CDR3 is CATSRDLRIGKTEAFF. The DNA for the CDR3 is TGTGCCACCAGCAGAGATTTGAGAATCGGGAAGACTGAAGCTTTCTTT. Complete variable domain (other parts from reference TRBV15 and TRBJ1-1): DAMVIQNPRYQVTQFGKPVTLSCSQTLNHNVMYWYQQKSSQAPKLLFHYYDKDFNNEADTPDNFQSRRPNTSFCFLDIRSPGLGDTAMYLCATSRDLRIGKTEAFFGQGTRLTVV.

To note about this clonotype: A much more abundant neighbour one base away suggests this may be a read error. This sequence joins TRBV12-3 or TRBV12-4 and TRBJ1-1, with D unclear. CDR3 length equals 14 residues. CDR3 region: CASSLVEGHTEASF. The CDR3 DNA sequence: TGTGCCAGCAGTTTAGTTGAGGGCCACACTGAAGCTTCCTTT.

V is TRBV20-1 and J is TRBJ2-5; 15 bases are a match to TRBD2. The CDR3 runs 16 residues. The germline V gene has CDR1 DFQATT and CDR2 SNEGSKA (reference sequence). Germline trimming cut 3 bases from V and 5 bases from J; bases unmatched to any gene: 7. CDR3 bases: TGCAGTGCTAGGGGGACTAGCGGGGGGTTGATGGAGACCCAGTACTTC. As protein: CSARGTSGGLMETQYF.

Comments on this clonotype: A single base separates this from a much larger clone, so it may be a read error. The V gene is TRBV14, the J gene TRBJ2-2, with 7 bases aligning to TRBD2. CDR3 size: 17 residues. Germline-derived CDR1 and CDR2 are SGHDN and FVKESK. V shed 3 bases and J 0 bases; nucleotides not matched to a gene: 7. This CDR3 is CASSHAPGGTNTGELFF. CDR3 DNA: TGTGCCAGCAGCCACGCTCCGGGAGGTACGAACACCGGGGAGCTGTTTTTT.